Listed below are T cell receptor beta chains from one sample, sequenced in a study of neurological immune-mediated disorders. TCRdb re-derived calls from the 5' RACE reads in MiXCR, one entry per CDR3 protein. The sample has about 44,000 distinct CDR3 sequences, 20% to 25% seen once. Sequenced sample: PBMCs. Source of these receptors: a man aged 55 to 70 with HTLV-1-associated myelopathy (HAM/TSP). Both conserved end residues are part of each CDR3. Each record gives: V gene, clone size, D gene, J gene, CDR3 DNA, CDR3 protein. The D gene is left open where the match is weak. Clone size appears in some rows only: once, few, many, or a class for an expanded clone.

v_gene: TRBV3-1; abundance: many; d_gene: .; j_gene: TRBJ2-1; CDR3nt: TGTGCCAGCGGGACGGGATACTACAATGAGCAGTTCTTC; CDR3aa: CASGTGYYNEQFF
v_gene: TRBV2; abundance: many; d_gene: TRBD2; j_gene: TRBJ2-1; CDR3nt: TGTGCCAGCAGGAGACTAGCGGGAGACAATGAGCAGTTCTTC; CDR3aa: CASRRLAGDNEQFF
v_gene: TRBV9; abundance: many; d_gene: .; j_gene: TRBJ2-1; CDR3nt: TGTGCCAGCAGCGTAGAGGGGGAATCCTACAATGAGCAGTTCTTC; CDR3aa: CASSVEGESYNEQFF
v_gene: TRBV7-9; abundance: many; d_gene: TRBD2; j_gene: TRBJ2-3; CDR3nt: TGTGCCAGCAGCTTAGCTAGCGGGAGCACAGATACGCAGTATTTT; CDR3aa: CASSLASGSTDTQYF
v_gene: TRBV24-1; abundance: many; d_gene: .; j_gene: TRBJ2-1; CDR3nt: TGTGCCACCAGTGATTTTGGAGGGGGTCGTGAGCAGTTCTTC; CDR3aa: CATSDFGGGREQFF
v_gene: TRBV10-2; abundance: many; d_gene: .; j_gene: TRBJ2-5; CDR3nt: TGCGCCAGCAGTGAAGGTTCGGGGTGGACAACAGAGACCCAGTACTTC; CDR3aa: CASSEGSGWTTETQYF
v_gene: TRBV5-1; abundance: many; d_gene: .; j_gene: TRBJ2-6; CDR3nt: TGCGCCAGCAGCTTGGGCTCTGGGGCCAACGTCCTGACTTTC; CDR3aa: CASSLGSGANVLTF
v_gene: TRBV5-1; abundance: medium-sized; d_gene: .; j_gene: TRBJ1-1; CDR3nt: TGCGCCAGCAGCGCCGGGACGGGGACTGAAGCTTTCTTT; CDR3aa: CASSAGTGTEAFF
v_gene: TRBV6-1; abundance: many; d_gene: .; j_gene: TRBJ1-4; CDR3nt: TGTGCCAGCAGTGCCTATTACGGGGCTAATGAAAAACTGTTTTTT; CDR3aa: CASSAYYGANEKLFF
v_gene: TRBV20-1; abundance: .; d_gene: .; j_gene: TRBJ2-1; CDR3nt: TGCAGTGCTACTAACAGGGCAGGGCGAATTGGTGAGCAGTTCTTC; CDR3aa: CSATNRAGRIGEQFF
v_gene: TRBV24-1; abundance: .; d_gene: TRBD2; j_gene: TRBJ2-5; CDR3nt: TGTGCCACCTCGGACGGACTAGCGGAGCACCAAGAGACCCAGTACTTC; CDR3aa: CATSDGLAEHQETQYF
v_gene: TRBV12-3/TRBV12-4; abundance: many; d_gene: .; j_gene: TRBJ1-2; CDR3nt: TGTGCCAGCAGCCCTTCCGGTCCTACAGCCTATGGCTACACCTTC; CDR3aa: CASSPSGPTAYGYTF
v_gene: TRBV12-3/TRBV12-4; abundance: .; d_gene: TRBD2; j_gene: TRBJ2-5; CDR3nt: TGTGCCATTAGTTTCAGCGGGATGGGGGAGACCCAGTACTTC; CDR3aa: CAISFSGMGETQYF
v_gene: TRBV5-1; abundance: .; d_gene: TRBD1; j_gene: TRBJ2-7; CDR3nt: TGCGCCAGCAGCGGACAGGGCTACGAGCAGTACTTC; CDR3aa: CASSGQGYEQYF
v_gene: TRBV20-1; abundance: many; d_gene: .; j_gene: TRBJ2-5; CDR3nt: TGCAGTGCTAGACGGCGCGGACTACCAGAGACCCAGTACTTC; CDR3aa: CSARRRGLPETQYF
v_gene: TRBV5-1; abundance: many; d_gene: .; j_gene: TRBJ1-2; CDR3nt: TGCGCCAGCAGCTCGGAGACAGGAGTTGGTGGCTACACCTTC; CDR3aa: CASSSETGVGGYTF
v_gene: TRBV7-2; abundance: many; d_gene: .; j_gene: TRBJ1-1; CDR3nt: TGTGCCAGCAGCTCGCTGGACAGCTACACTGAAGCTTTCTTT; CDR3aa: CASSSLDSYTEAFF
v_gene: TRBV5-1; abundance: many; d_gene: .; j_gene: TRBJ2-7; CDR3nt: TGCGCCAGCAGCTCGCGTTCAGGCGTGTGGGGACCGAATTACGAGCAGTACTTC; CDR3aa: CASSSRSGVWGPNYEQYF
v_gene: TRBV13; abundance: many; d_gene: TRBD1; j_gene: TRBJ1-2; CDR3nt: TGTGCCAGCAGCCAGGGGGAGGGTTACGGCTACACCTTC; CDR3aa: CASSQGEGYGYTF